The rows below give T cell receptor beta chains drawn from one sample of a study of beta chain features in type 1 diabetes. Some clones are missing from TCRdb's copy, which holds only in-frame ones; the method was immunoSEQ multiplex PCR. This table holds 130,000 or so clones, approximately 10% found once. The sample taken for sequencing was central memory CD4+ T cells from blood. These receptors were collected from a man aged 25-45 years with type 1 diabetes. Both conserved end residues are part of each CDR3. Fields, in order: V gene, J gene, CDR3 protein.

V gene: TRBV20-1; J gene: TRBJ1-2; CDR3 protein: CSALWGIGYTF
V gene: TRBV4-3; J gene: TRBJ2-7; CDR3 protein: CASSHHIDEQYF
V gene: TRBV5-1; J gene: TRBJ2-5; CDR3 protein: CASSGGTAKQETQYF
V gene: TRBV11-2; J gene: TRBJ2-1; CDR3 protein: CASSLPGSPSGAYNEQFF
V gene: TRBV5-1; J gene: TRBJ1-2; CDR3 protein: CASSEDRASGYTF
V gene: TRBV6-6; J gene: TRBJ2-1; CDR3 protein: CASSPGPHKPNEQFF
V gene: TRBV5-4; J gene: TRBJ2-7; CDR3 protein: CASSLASTATYEQYF
V gene: TRBV11-2; J gene: TRBJ2-3; CDR3 protein: CASSPGQAGTDTQYF
V gene: TRBV30; J gene: TRBJ2-7; CDR3 protein: CAWSRQVSYEQYF
V gene: TRBV7-3; J gene: TRBJ1-1; CDR3 protein: CASSYSGTEAFF
V gene: TRBV7-2; J gene: TRBJ2-4; CDR3 protein: CASSLPWFEEAKNIQYF
V gene: TRBV7-2; J gene: TRBJ1-2; CDR3 protein: CASSLMGQSYTF
V gene: TRBV7-3; J gene: TRBJ1-1; CDR3 protein: CASSPSAMNTEAFF
V gene: TRBV5-4; J gene: TRBJ2-3; CDR3 protein: CASSSDYGGADTQYF
V gene: TRBV6-5; J gene: TRBJ1-1; CDR3 protein: CASSKTGGNTEAFF
V gene: TRBV7-9; J gene: TRBJ2-5; CDR3 protein: CASSLVSTQETQYF
V gene: TRBV7-9; J gene: TRBJ2-7; CDR3 protein: CASSLARQGAEQYF
V gene: TRBV7-3; J gene: TRBJ2-2; CDR3 protein: CASRDRANTGELFF
V gene: TRBV18; J gene: TRBJ1-2; CDR3 protein: CASSPQGAEGYTF
V gene: TRBV25-1; J gene: TRBJ1-6; CDR3 protein: CASSGTGAPLHF
V gene: TRBV2; J gene: TRBJ2-2; CDR3 protein: CASRAKGLAGANTGELFF
V gene: TRBV2; J gene: TRBJ1-2; CDR3 protein: CASSALRQSNGYTF
V gene: TRBV5-1; J gene: TRBJ1-2; CDR3 protein: CASSSQGVQGYTF
V gene: TRBV6-5; J gene: TRBJ1-2; CDR3 protein: CASSYVDRPNYGYTF
V gene: TRBV19; J gene: TRBJ1-5; CDR3 protein: CASRHTGGRQPQHF
V gene: TRBV7-9; J gene: TRBJ2-7; CDR3 protein: CASSLAAASF
V gene: TRBV28; J gene: TRBJ2-4; CDR3 protein: CASSLSGRENIQYF
V gene: TRBV5-6; J gene: TRBJ1-2; CDR3 protein: CASSLRALFGYTF
V gene: TRBV2; J gene: TRBJ2-3; CDR3 protein: CASQQGPDTQYF
V gene: TRBV2; J gene: TRBJ2-1; CDR3 protein: CASSESNEQFF
V gene: TRBV2; J gene: TRBJ2-7; CDR3 protein: CASSDIPYEQYF